This T cell receptor beta chain was sequenced during a study of control samples from healthy donors and cancer patients. The table came from immunoSEQ multiplex PCR; TCRdb's copy has only in-frame clones and leaves some out. The sample includes tens of thousands of clones, roughly 93% of them seen just once. CDR1 and CDR2 from the germline V gene are SGHTA and FQGNSA. CDR3 size: 13 residues. Trimming shortened V by 5 bases and J by 6 bases, and 8 bases separated the two germline ends. The sequencing input was PBMCs. The chain is built from TRBV7-2 and TRBJ1-6, with D hard to call. The sequence was obtained from a woman aged 35 to 49 with lung cancer. The CDR3 nucleotides read TGTGCCAGCAGCCCCGCCCCTAATTCACCCCTCCACTTT. This translates into CASSPAPNSPLHF.